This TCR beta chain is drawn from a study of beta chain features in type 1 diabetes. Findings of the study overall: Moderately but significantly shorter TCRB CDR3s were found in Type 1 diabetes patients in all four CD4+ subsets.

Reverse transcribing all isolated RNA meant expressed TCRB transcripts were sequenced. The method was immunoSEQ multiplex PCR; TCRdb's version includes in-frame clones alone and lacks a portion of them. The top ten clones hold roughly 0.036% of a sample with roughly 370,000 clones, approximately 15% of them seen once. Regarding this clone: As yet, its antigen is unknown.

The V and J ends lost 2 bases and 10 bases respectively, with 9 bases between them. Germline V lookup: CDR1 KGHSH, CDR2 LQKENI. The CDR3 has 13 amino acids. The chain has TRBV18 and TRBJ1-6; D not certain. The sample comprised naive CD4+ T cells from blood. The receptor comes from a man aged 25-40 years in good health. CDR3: CASSPKGGSPLHF. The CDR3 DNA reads TGTGCCAGCTCACCAAAAGGTGGCTCACCCCTCCACTTT.